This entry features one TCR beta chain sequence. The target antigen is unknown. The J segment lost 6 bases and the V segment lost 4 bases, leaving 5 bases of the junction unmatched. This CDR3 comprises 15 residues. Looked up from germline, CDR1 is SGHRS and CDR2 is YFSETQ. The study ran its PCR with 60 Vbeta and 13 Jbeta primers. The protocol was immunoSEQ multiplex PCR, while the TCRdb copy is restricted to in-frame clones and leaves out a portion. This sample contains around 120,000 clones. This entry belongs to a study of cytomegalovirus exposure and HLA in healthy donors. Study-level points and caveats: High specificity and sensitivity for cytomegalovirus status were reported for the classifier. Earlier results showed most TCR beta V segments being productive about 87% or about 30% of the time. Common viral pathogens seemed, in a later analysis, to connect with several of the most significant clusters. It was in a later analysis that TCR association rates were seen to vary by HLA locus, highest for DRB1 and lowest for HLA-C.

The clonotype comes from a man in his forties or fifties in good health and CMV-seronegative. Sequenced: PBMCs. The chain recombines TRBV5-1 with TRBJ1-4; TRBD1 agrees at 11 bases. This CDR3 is CASSRGGQGDEKLFF. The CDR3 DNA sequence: TGCGCCAGCAGCCGGGGGGGACAGGGGGATGAAAAACTGTTTTTT.